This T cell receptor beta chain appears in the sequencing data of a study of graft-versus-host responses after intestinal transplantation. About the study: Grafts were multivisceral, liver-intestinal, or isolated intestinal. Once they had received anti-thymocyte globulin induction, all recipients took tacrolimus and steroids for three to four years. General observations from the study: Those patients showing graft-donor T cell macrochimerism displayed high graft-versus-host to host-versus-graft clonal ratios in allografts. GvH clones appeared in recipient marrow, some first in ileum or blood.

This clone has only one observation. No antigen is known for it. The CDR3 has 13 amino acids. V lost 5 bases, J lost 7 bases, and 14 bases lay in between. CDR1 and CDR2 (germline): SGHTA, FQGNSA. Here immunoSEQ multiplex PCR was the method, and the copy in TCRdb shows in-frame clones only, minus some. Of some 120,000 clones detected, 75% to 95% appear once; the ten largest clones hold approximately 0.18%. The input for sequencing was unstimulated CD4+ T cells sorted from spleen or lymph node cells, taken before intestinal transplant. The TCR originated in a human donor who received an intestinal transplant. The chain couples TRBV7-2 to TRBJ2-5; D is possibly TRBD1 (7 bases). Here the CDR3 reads CASSPPGGWTQYF. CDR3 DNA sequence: TGTGCCAGCAGCCCTCCAGGGGGGTGGACCCAGTACTTC.